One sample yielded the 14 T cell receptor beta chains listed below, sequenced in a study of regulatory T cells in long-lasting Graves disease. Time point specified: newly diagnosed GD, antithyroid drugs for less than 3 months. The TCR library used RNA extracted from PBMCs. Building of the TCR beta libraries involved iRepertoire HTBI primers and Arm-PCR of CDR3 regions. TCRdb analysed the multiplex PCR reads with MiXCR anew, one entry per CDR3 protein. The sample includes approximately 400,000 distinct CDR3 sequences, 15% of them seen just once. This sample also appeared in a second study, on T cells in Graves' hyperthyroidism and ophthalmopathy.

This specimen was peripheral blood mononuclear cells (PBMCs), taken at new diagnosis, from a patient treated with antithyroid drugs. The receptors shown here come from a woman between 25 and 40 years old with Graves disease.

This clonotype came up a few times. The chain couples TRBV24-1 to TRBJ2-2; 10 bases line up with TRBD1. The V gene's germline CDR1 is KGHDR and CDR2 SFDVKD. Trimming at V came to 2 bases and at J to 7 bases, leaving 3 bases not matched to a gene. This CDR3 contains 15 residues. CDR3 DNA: TGTGCCACCAGTGATTCCGGGACAGGGGACGGGGAGCTGTTTTTT. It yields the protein CATSDSGTGDGELFF.

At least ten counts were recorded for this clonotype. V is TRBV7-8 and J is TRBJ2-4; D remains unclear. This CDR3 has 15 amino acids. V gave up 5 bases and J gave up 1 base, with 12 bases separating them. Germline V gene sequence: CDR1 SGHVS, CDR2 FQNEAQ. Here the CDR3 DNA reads TGTGCCAGCAGCCCCTTGCCCCGGGCCAAAAACATTCAGTACTTC. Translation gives CASSPLPRAKNIQYF.

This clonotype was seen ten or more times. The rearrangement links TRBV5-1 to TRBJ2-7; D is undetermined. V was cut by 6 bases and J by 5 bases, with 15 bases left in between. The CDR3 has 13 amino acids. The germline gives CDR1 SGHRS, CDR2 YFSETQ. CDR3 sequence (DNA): TGCGCCAGCATGAATGATTTCAGCGACGAGCAGTACTTC. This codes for CASMNDFSDEQYF.

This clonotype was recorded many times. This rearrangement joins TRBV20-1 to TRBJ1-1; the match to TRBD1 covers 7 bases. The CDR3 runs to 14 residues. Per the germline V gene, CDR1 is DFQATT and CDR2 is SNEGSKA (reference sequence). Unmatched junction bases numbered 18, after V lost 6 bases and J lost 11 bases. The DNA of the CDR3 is TGCAGTGCCCCCGACTTGGAGGTGACAGGGACGGCTTTCTTT. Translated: CSAPDLEVTGTAFF.

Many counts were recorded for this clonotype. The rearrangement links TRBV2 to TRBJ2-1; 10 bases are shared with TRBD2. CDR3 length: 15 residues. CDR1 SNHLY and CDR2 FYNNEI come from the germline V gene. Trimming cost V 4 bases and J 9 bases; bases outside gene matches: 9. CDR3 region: CASSGALAGVGEQFF. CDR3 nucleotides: TGTGCCAGCAGTGGTGCCCTAGCGGGAGTTGGTGAGCAGTTCTTC.

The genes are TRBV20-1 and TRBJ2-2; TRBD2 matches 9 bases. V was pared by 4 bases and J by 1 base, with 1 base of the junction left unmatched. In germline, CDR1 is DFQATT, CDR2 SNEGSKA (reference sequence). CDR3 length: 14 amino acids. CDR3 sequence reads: CSAISGGNTGELFF. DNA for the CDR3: TGCAGTGCTATTAGCGGGGGGAACACCGGGGAGCTGTTTTTT.

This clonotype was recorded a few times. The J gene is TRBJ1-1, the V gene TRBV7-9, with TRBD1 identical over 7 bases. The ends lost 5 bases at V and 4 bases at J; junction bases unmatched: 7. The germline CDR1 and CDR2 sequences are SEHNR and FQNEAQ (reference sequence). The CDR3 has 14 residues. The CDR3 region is CASSMTGSSTEAFF. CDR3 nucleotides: TGTGCCAGCAGCATGACAGGGTCGAGCACTGAAGCTTTCTTT.

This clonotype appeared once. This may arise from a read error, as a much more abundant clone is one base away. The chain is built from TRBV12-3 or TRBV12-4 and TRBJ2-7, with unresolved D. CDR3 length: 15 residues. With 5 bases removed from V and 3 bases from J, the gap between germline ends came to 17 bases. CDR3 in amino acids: CASSLGAASNYEQYF. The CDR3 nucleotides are TGTGCCAGCAGTCTTGGAGCCGCTTCTAACTACGAGCAGTACTTC.

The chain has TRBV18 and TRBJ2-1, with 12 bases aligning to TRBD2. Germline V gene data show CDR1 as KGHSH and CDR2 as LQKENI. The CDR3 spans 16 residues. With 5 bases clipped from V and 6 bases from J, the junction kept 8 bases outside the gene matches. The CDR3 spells CASSNPGTSGRNEQFF. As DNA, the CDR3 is TGTGCCAGCTCAAATCCCGGGACTAGCGGGCGCAATGAGCAGTTCTTC.

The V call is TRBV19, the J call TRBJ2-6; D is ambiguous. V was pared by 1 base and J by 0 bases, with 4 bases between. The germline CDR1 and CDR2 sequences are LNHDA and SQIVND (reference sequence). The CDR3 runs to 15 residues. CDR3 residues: CASSIGRSGANVLTF. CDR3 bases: TGTGCCAGTAGTATAGGTCGCTCTGGGGCCAACGTCCTGACTTTC. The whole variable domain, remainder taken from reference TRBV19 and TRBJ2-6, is DGGITQSPKYLFRKEGQNVTLSCEQNLNHDAMYWYRQDPGQGLRLIYYSQIVNDFQKGDIAEGYSVSREKKESFPLTVTSAQKNPTAFYLCASSIGRSGANVLTFGAGSRLTVL.

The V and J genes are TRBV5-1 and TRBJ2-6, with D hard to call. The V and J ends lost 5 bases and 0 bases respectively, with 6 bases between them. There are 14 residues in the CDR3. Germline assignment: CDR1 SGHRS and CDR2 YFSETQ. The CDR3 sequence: CASRGISGANVLTF. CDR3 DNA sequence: TGCGCCAGCAGGGGTATCTCTGGGGCCAACGTCCTGACTTTC.

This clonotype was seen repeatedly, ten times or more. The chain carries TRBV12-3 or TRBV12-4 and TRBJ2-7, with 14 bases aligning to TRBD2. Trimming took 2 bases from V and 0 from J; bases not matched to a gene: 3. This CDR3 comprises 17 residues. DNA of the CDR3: TGTGCCAGCAGTTTACCCGGGACTAGCGGGGGCTCCTACGAGCAGTACTTC. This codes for CASSLPGTSGGSYEQYF.

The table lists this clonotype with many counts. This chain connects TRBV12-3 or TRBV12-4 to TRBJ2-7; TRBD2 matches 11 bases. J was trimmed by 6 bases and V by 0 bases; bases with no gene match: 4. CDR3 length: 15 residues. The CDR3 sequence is CASSLARLAGGEQYF. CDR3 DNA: TGTGCCAGCAGTTTAGCGCGGCTAGCGGGAGGCGAGCAGTACTTC.

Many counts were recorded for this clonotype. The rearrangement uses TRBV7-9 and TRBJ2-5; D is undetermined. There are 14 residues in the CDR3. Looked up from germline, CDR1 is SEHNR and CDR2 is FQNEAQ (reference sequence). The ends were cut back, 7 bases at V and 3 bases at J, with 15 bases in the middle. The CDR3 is CASIGSYGKETQYF. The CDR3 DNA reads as TGTGCCAGCATTGGGTCGTATGGGAAAGAGACCCAGTACTTC.